The T cell receptor beta chain under discussion was sequenced for a study of cytomegalovirus exposure and HLA in healthy donors. The CDR3 loop spans 16 amino acids. The ends were cut back, 1 base at V and 4 bases at J, with 15 bases in the middle. Germline V gives CDR1 MGHDK, CDR2 SYGVNS. With 60 Vbeta and 13 Jbeta primers, the PCR was carried out. The protocol was immunoSEQ multiplex PCR, while the TCRdb copy is restricted to in-frame clones and leaves out a portion. The table records about 190,000 clones, just under 75% of them present only once. This TCR came from a woman in her 30s in good health and CMV-seropositive. The sequenced material came from PBMCs. The chain combines TRBV25-1 with TRBJ2-3; TRBD1 is a possible D gene (6 bases). The CDR3 loop is CASSEFGQGKADTQYF. The CDR3, as DNA: TGTGCCAGCAGTGAATTCGGGCAGGGGAAGGCAGATACGCAGTATTTT.